These 24 T cell receptor beta chains were all obtained from the same sample, sequenced in a study of blood T cell repertoires in COVID-19. Here immunoSEQ multiplex PCR was the method, and the copy in TCRdb shows in-frame clones only, minus some. Here the sample spans 63,000 or so clones, 82% being singletons. Specimen: peripheral blood. Source of these receptors: a human donor in a cohort sampled during active COVID-19.

This rearrangement joins TRBV15 to TRBJ1-4, with 9 bases aligning to TRBD1. After removal of 5 bases from V and 7 bases from J, the junction contained 8 bases not matched to a gene. This CDR3 has 15 residues. Germline lookup yields CDR1 LNHNV and CDR2 YYDKDF (reference sequence). The CDR3 DNA reads TGTGCCACCAGCGAACAGGGGGCGGTTAGTGAAAAACTGTTTTTT. Translation: CATSEQGAVSEKLFF.

J is TRBJ2-7 and V is TRBV28; 10 positions agree with TRBD1. J lost 3 bases, V lost 6 bases, and 8 bases had no gene match. Germline CDR1 MDHEN, CDR2 SYDVKM. This CDR3 has 15 residues. CDR3 sequence reads: CASSPERDRGYEQYF. As DNA, the CDR3 is TGTGCCAGCAGCCCAGAGCGGGACAGGGGCTACGAGCAGTACTTC. Using reference TRBV28 and TRBJ2-7 for the parts outside the CDR3, the full variable domain is DVKVTQSSRYLVKRTGEKVFLECVQDMDHENMFWYRQDPGLGLRLIYFSYDVKMKEKGDIPEGYSVSREKKERFSLILESASTNQTSMYLCASSPERDRGYEQYFGPGTRLTVT.

The chain carries TRBV28 and TRBJ2-7; D may be TRBD1 (5 bases). V was pared by 4 bases and J by 2 bases, with 21 bases between. This CDR3 comprises 17 residues. Germline-derived CDR1 and CDR2 are MDHEN and SYDVKM. CDR3 sequence (DNA): TGTGCCAGCAGTTCCCCCGGCGCGACAGTTATACCCTACGAGCAGTACTTC. As protein: CASSSPGATVIPYEQYF.

In DNA form, the CDR3 reads TGTGCCAGCAGTATCAGACAGACAGATACGCAGTATTTT. It is translated as CASSIRQTDTQYF. The gene calls are TRBV2 and TRBJ2-3, with D possibly TRBD1 on 5 matching bases. Germline V gene data show CDR1 as SNHLY and CDR2 as FYNNEI. The V and J ends lost 5 bases and 3 bases respectively, with 9 bases between them. The CDR3 covers 13 residues. Variable domain in full (rest from reference TRBV2 and TRBJ2-3): EPEVTQTPSHQVTQMGQEVILRCVPISNHLYFYWYRQILGQKVEFLVSFYNNEISEKSEIFDDQFSVERPDGSNFTLKIRSTKLEDSAMYFCASSIRQTDTQYFGPGTRLTVL.

The rearrangement joins TRBV4-2 to TRBJ2-7; 8 bases fit TRBD2. Germline-derived CDR1 and CDR2 are LGHNA and YNFKEQ. With 2 bases clipped from V and 3 bases from J, the junction kept 6 bases outside the gene matches. The CDR3 is 15 residues long. CDR3 protein: CASSQRSGGDYEQYF. The CDR3 DNA reads TGTGCCAGCAGCCAACGCTCGGGGGGGGACTACGAGCAGTACTTC.

The rearrangement uses TRBV10-3 and TRBJ2-5, with 9 bases lining up with TRBD2. J gave up 4 bases and V 7 bases, and 7 bases lay outside the gene matches. CDR3 length: 14 residues. Germline assignment: CDR1 ENHRY and CDR2 SYGVKD. In DNA, the CDR3 is TGTGCCATCATTAGGCGGGGGGGACGAGAGACCCAGTACTTC. Its protein product is CAIIRRGGRETQYF.

This chain links TRBV20-1 with TRBJ2-3; TRBD1 matches 7 bases. The CDR3 sequence is 13 residues long. Trimming took 3 bases from V and 4 from J; bases not matched to a gene: 4. Germline values: CDR1 DFQATT, CDR2 SNEGSKA (reference sequence). The CDR3 sequence: CSASQGVPDTQYF. In nucleotides, the CDR3 is TGCAGTGCTAGTCAGGGGGTCCCAGATACGCAGTATTTT.

V gene TRBV5-1 combines with J gene TRBJ2-2; D gene unclear. The germline V gene has CDR1 SGHRS and CDR2 YFSETQ. V was clipped by 2 bases and J by 5 bases, with 7 bases between them. CDR3 length: 13 amino acids. The CDR3 DNA sequence: TGCGCCAGCAGCTTATTGGAGACCGGGGAGCTGTTTTTT. This gives the protein CASSLLETGELFF.

V and J are TRBV5-1 and TRBJ2-2; a weak D match, TRBD1 (6 bases). The CDR3 has 15 residues. Germline-derived CDR1 and CDR2 are SGHRS and YFSETQ. V lost 4 bases to trimming and J lost 8 bases, with 18 bases between them. The CDR3 sequence is CASSRNTGNPGELFF. The CDR3 DNA sequence: TGCGCCAGCAGCCGAAACACAGGGAATCCGGGGGAGCTGTTTTTT.

The chain links TRBV11-2 to TRBJ1-1; TRBD1 might be the D (6 bases). Looked up from germline, CDR1 is SGHAT and CDR2 is FQNNGV. V was cut by 5 bases and J by 0 bases, with 10 bases left in between. The CDR3 has 14 residues. In DNA form, the CDR3 reads TGTGCCAGCAGCCCAGGGACATTGAACACTGAAGCTTTCTTT. Residues: CASSPGTLNTEAFF.

In its sample, this clone was seen a few times. This sequence joins TRBV19 and TRBJ2-2; tentative D call: TRBD2 (6 bases). V lost 3 bases and J 1 base, leaving 9 bases between the germline ends. The germline V gene has CDR1 LNHDA and CDR2 SQIVND (reference sequence). CDR3 length: 15 amino acids. The CDR3 loop is CASSIGGVNTGELFF. CDR3 nucleotides: TGTGCCAGTAGTATCGGAGGGGTGAACACCGGGGAGCTGTTTTTT.

The rearrangement joins TRBV5-4 to TRBJ2-2; 7 positions agree with TRBD1. V lost 0 bases and J lost 6; bases outside the gene matches: 5. Germline CDR1 is SGHNT and CDR2 is YYREEE (reference sequence). The CDR3 has 15 residues. The CDR3 coding sequence is TGTGCCAGCAGCTTGGCCGGACAGGTCCCCGGGGAGCTGTTTTTT. Amino acids: CASSLAGQVPGELFF.

The chain recombines TRBV6-6 with TRBJ2-7, with 9 bases aligning to TRBD1. Germline assignment: CDR1 MNHNY and CDR2 SVGAGI (reference sequence). The junction had 9 bases not matched to a gene; V was cut back by 6 bases and J by 3 bases. The CDR3 totals 15 residues. CDR3 sequence: CASSLRTGVGYEQYF. The CDR3 DNA reads as TGTGCCAGCAGCCTAAGGACAGGGGTAGGCTACGAGCAGTACTTC.

This rearrangement joins TRBV3-1 (or the pseudogene TRBV3-2) to TRBJ2-5, with 16 bases matching TRBD2. CDR1 is LGHDT, CDR2 YNNKEL, per germline (reference sequence). Trimming cost V 3 bases and J 4 bases; bases outside gene matches: 5. The CDR3 is 17 amino acids. CDR3 DNA: TGTGCCAGCAGCCAGGGGACTAGCGGGGGGGCCCTAGAGACCCAGTACTTC. It encodes CASSQGTSGGALETQYF.

V usage is TRBV15 and J usage is TRBJ1-2, with D unclear. V was clipped by 0 bases and J by 2 bases, with 10 bases between them. This CDR3 is built from 15 residues. CDR1 is LNHNV and CDR2 is YYDKDF in the germline V gene (reference sequence). This chain's CDR3 is CATSRDMGSNYGYTF. Here the CDR3 DNA reads TGTGCCACCAGCAGAGATATGGGCAGCAACTATGGCTACACCTTC.

J is TRBJ2-7 and V is TRBV6-5, with D possibly TRBD1 on 5 matching bases. Germline CDR1 is MNHEY and CDR2 is SVGAGI. The CDR3 is 14 residues long. V gave up 10 bases and J gave up 2 bases, with 18 bases separating them. The CDR3 is CAKPGRVSPYEQYF. The CDR3 DNA reads as TGTGCCAAACCCGGCAGGGTTTCGCCCTACGAGCAGTACTTC.

The rearrangement links TRBV27 to TRBJ1-4, with 9 nucleotides matching TRBD1. The germline CDR1 and CDR2 sequences are MNHEY and SMNVEV (reference sequence). The ends lost 5 bases at V and 0 bases at J; junction bases unmatched: 7. This CDR3 comprises 17 residues. The CDR3 DNA sequence: TGTGCCAGCAGTCCATGGACAGGGGATGCAACTAATGAAAAACTGTTTTTT. Translating gives CASSPWTGDATNEKLFF.

The rearrangement uses TRBV9 and TRBJ1-1; D not certain. CDR1 and CDR2 (germline): SGDLS, YYNGEE. The CDR3 length is 15 residues. The ends were cut back, 0 bases at V and 10 bases at J, with 19 bases in the middle. Here the CDR3 reads CASSVAESTAPRAFF. CDR3 nucleotides: TGTGCCAGCAGCGTAGCTGAGTCTACTGCGCCCCGAGCTTTCTTT.

The chain uses TRBV18 and TRBJ2-3; TRBD1 is a possible D gene (5 bases). V lost 2 bases, J lost 1 base, and 13 bases lay in between. Germline V gives CDR1 KGHSH, CDR2 LQKENI. This CDR3 spans 16 amino acids. CDR3 sequence (DNA): TGTGCCAGCTCACCAAACAAGGGGTACGGCACAGATACGCAGTATTTT. Amino acid sequence: CASSPNKGYGTDTQYF.

This chain links TRBV7-2 with TRBJ1-1, with TRBD1 matching over 7 bases. The J segment lost 7 bases and the V segment lost 3 bases, leaving 14 bases of the junction unmatched. Germline V lookup: CDR1 SGHTA, CDR2 FQGNSA. This CDR3 is 16 amino acids long. Written as DNA, the CDR3 is TGTGCCAGCAGCTTGGACAGGTCACGGATGGTACTTGAAGCTTTCTTT. This gives the protein CASSLDRSRMVLEAFF.

This chain connects TRBV7-8 to TRBJ1-2, with D perhaps matching TRBD1 (5 bases). The CDR3 is 14 amino acids. CDR1 is SGHVS, CDR2 FQNEAQ, per germline. Trimming left V 1 base short and J 8 bases short, with 14 bases between. The CDR3 spells CASSLGGRVTGYTF. The CDR3 coding sequence is TGTGCCAGCAGCTTAGGCGGCAGGGTTACAGGCTACACCTTC.

This chain joins TRBV5-8 and TRBJ1-5; no clear D gene. V shed 0 bases and J shed 4 bases, with 14 bases lying between them. The CDR3 totals 16 residues. Germline V CDR1 and CDR2: SGHTS, YDEGEE. In DNA, the CDR3 is TGTGCCAGCAGCTTGGTCGGGGATCCACGGAATCAGCCCCAGCATTTT. Protein: CASSLVGDPRNQPQHF.

The rearrangement joins TRBV7-3 to TRBJ2-3; possibly TRBD2 for D (6 bases). V shed 5 bases and J shed 0 bases, with 15 bases lying between them. Germline values: CDR1 SGHTA, CDR2 FQGTGA. The CDR3 spans 16 residues. The CDR3 sequence: CASSPGLGVSTDTQYF. CDR3 bases: TGTGCCAGCAGCCCGGGACTTGGAGTGAGCACAGATACGCAGTATTTT.

The rearrangement joins TRBV6-6 to TRBJ1-1, with D possibly TRBD1 on 5 matching bases. V lost 6 bases to trimming and J lost 8 bases, with 10 bases between them. The CDR3 totals 11 residues. Germline CDR1 and CDR2: MNHNY and SVGAGI (reference sequence). The DNA for the CDR3 is TGTGCCAGCAGAGAGACAGAGGAAGCTTTCTTT. It specifies CASRETEEAFF.